This T cell receptor (beta chain) was identified during a study of blood T cell repertoires in COVID-19. Study overall: The United States, Italy and Spain supplied acute and convalescent COVID-19 samples. From T cells, B-cell-depleted T cells, or PBMCs came the material, which was cDNA or gDNA.

As originally analysed: Amplified reference gene primers provided the basis for estimating nucleated cell counts. Generated by immunoSEQ multiplex PCR, the TCRdb table keeps only in-frame clones and is missing some. The V and J calls and clone size come from that table; D and trimming were worked out from the DNA. The sample lists under 95,000 clones, approximately 88% occurring once. With 5 bases clipped from V and 4 bases from J, the junction kept 3 bases outside the gene matches. Germline loops: CDR1 KGHSH, CDR2 LQKENI. The CDR3 has 15 residues. The sample was peripheral blood. The receptor comes from an elderly woman with active or convalescent COVID-19. V and J are TRBV18 and TRBJ2-5; 14 positions agree with TRBD2. The CDR3: CASSGLAGGRETQYF. The CDR3 DNA sequence: TGTGCCAGCTCAGGACTAGCGGGGGGCCGAGAGACCCAGTACTTC.